This T cell receptor beta chain came from a study of shared clonotypes between healthy human individuals. V shed 3 bases and J shed 0 bases, with 9 bases lying between them. The V gene's germline CDR1 is SEHNR and CDR2 FQNEAQ (reference sequence). This CDR3 has 14 amino acids. Deep level was the assay's run setting. TCRdb keeps only in-frame clones here, not all; method: immunoSEQ multiplex PCR. The sample contains around 2,000,000 clones, just over 90% of which appear only once. Positive CCR7 selection of CD45RO-negative cells yielded the naive CD8 cells, and terminally differentiated effector memory CD45RA+ cells were excluded. This clone was observed a single time. Its target is unknown. The sample has other DNA sequences that encode this CDR3 too. Study conclusions and caveats: Non-shared clonotypes showed lower generation probabilities than clonotypes common to all four donors. Among donors, clonotype sharing was expected to be affected by sequencing depth.

This receptor was taken from a young man in good health. Some clones in this sample may be carry-over from other donors' samples. This rearrangement joins TRBV7-9 to TRBJ2-7; no reliable D call. The sequenced sample consisted of naive CD8+ T cells from PBMCs. The CDR3: CASSLAGNSYEQYF. The CDR3 DNA follows: TGTGCCAGCAGCTTGGCAGGAAACTCCTACGAGCAGTACTTC. Variable domain in full (rest from reference TRBV7-9 and TRBJ2-7): DTGVSQNPRHKITKRGQNVTFRCDPISEHNRLYWYRQTLGQGPEFLTYFQNEAQLEKSRLLSDRFSAERPKGSFSTLEIQRTEQGDSAMYLCASSLAGNSYEQYFGPGTRLTVT.